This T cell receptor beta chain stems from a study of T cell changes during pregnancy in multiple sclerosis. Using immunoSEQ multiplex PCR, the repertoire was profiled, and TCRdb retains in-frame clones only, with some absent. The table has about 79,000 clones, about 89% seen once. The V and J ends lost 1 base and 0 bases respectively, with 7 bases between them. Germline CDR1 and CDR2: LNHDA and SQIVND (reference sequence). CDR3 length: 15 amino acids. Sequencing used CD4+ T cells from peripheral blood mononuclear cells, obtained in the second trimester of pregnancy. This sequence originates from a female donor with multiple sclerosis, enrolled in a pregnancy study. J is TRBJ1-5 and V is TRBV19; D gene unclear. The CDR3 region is CASSIGQNSNQPQHF. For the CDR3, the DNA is TGTGCCAGTAGTATAGGCCAGAATAGCAATCAGCCCCAGCATTTT.